This T cell receptor (beta chain) was sequenced in a study of identical twins. This CDR3 spans 15 amino acids. Trimming removed 6 bases from V and 0 bases from J; junction bases left unmatched: 8. Germline lookup yields CDR1 SQVTM and CDR2 ANQGSEA. TCRdb itself ran the 5' RACE reads through MiXCR, one entry per CDR3 protein. The sample includes 500,000 to 550,000 distinct CDR3 sequences, less than 25% of them seen just once. This clonotype came up a few times. These data were also filed under a second study, of T cells expressing NK-cell markers. Per that study: Alpha-beta TCR T cells were the sole sorting target in several experiments, owing to an anti-gamma-delta TCR antibody.

The TCR sequence derives from a woman under 30 in good health. The sequencing input was CD4+ T cells sorted from blood. The chain is built from TRBV29-1 and TRBJ2-5; TRBD1 aligns across 9 bases. The CDR3 coding sequence is TGCAGCGTGAGTAGGACAGGGGAGTACCAAGAGACCCAGTACTTC. This encodes CSVSRTGEYQETQYF.